This T cell receptor beta chain stems from a study of PD-1 blockade in classical Hodgkin lymphoma. Study results and caveats: Reported baseline diversity: healthy donors highest, relapsed/refractory patients lowest. Nivolumab initiated under 1 year post-ASCT led to patient exclusion. Compared with baseline, CD4+ but not CD8+ TCR diversity had risen significantly by C4D1.

A word on this clone: Antigen: not known.

The ends lost 8 bases at V and 3 bases at J; junction bases unmatched: 9. The CDR3 spans 15 residues. Germline V gene lookup returns CDR1 SGHVS and CDR2 FQNEAQ. Measured with immunoSEQ multiplex PCR; TCRdb has only the in-frame clones, and not every one. This table has approximately 21,000 clones, more than 80% appearing once. Time point denoted: cycle 4 day 1 (C4D1), after five to seven weeks of nivolumab. Each patient experienced a relapse that followed autologous stem cell transplantation, and brentuximab vedotin exposure varied. The sample was peripheral blood mononuclear cells (PBMCs), taken before the fourth cycle of nivolumab. The V and J genes are TRBV7-8 and TRBJ2-2; 7 bases map to TRBD2. This TCR was sampled from a human donor with classical Hodgkin lymphoma. The CDR3 nucleotides are TGTGCCAGCGTAAAGGGAGGGGTCGACACCGGGGAGCTGTTTTTT. This sequence encodes CASVKGGVDTGELFF.